This T cell receptor (beta chain) appears in the sequencing data of a study of blood T cell repertoires in COVID-19. About the research overall: Donors in the United States, Italy and Spain gave samples during acute or convalescent COVID-19. Nucleic acid was either cDNA or gDNA, and it came from T cells, B-cell-depleted T cells, or PBMCs.

On this clone itself: Other DNA sequences in the sample encode the same CDR3.

The recovered donors of Cohort 3 showed two negative PCRs, clearance, or symptom resolution. As handled by the study authors: Cell counts per sample came from amplifying reference gene primers. Sequencing was performed with immunoSEQ multiplex PCR; in TCRdb, only in-frame clones are kept and a portion is missing. For V, J and clone size, that table is used; D and trimming come from the DNA. The sample holds 180,000 or so clones, approximately 89% seen once. V lost 0 bases, J lost 0 bases, and 6 bases lay in between. Germline V gives CDR1 SGDLS, CDR2 YYNGEE. CDR3 size: 14 residues. J is TRBJ1-1 and V is TRBV9; tentatively, D is TRBD1 (5 bases). The sample taken for sequencing was PBMCs or T cells enriched from blood (not recorded which). This clonotype was sampled from a man aged 35 to 55 who had recovered from COVID-19. CDR3 residues: CASSVGGVNTEAFF. For the CDR3, the DNA is TGTGCCAGCAGCGTAGGGGGGGTGAACACTGAAGCTTTCTTT.